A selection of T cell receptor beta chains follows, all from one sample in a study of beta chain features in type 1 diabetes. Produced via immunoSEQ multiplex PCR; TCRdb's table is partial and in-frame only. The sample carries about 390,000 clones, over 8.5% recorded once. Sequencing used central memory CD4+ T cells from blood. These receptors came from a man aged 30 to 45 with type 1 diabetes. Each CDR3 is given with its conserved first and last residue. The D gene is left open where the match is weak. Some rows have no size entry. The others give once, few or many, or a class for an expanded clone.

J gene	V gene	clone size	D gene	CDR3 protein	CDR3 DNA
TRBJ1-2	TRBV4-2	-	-	CASSQDGGRVYGYTF	TGTGCCAGCAGCCAAGATGGGGGGCGAGTCTATGGCTACACCTTC
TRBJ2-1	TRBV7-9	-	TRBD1	CASSQGVANFNEQFF	TGTGCCAGCAGCCAGGGGGTAGCCAACTTCAATGAGCAGTTCTTC
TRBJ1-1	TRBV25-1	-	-	CASSQPSLNTEAFF	TGTGCCAGCAGTCAACCCAGTTTGAACACTGAAGCTTTCTTT
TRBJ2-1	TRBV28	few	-	CASSLGGPPGNNEQFF	TGTGCCAGCAGTTTAGGGGGGCCACCAGGTAACAATGAGCAGTTCTTC
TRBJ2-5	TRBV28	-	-	CASSLLSAGTRGGETQYF	TGTGCCAGCAGTTTATTAAGCGCCGGGACTCGAGGGGGGGAGACCCAGTACTTC
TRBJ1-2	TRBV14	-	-	CASSPRLEAGHGYTF	TGTGCCAGCAGCCCTCGTCTAGAAGCGGGGCATGGCTACACCTTC
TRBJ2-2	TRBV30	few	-	CAWDRQTNTGELFF	TGTGCCTGGGATAGACAAACCAACACCGGGGAGCTGTTTTTT
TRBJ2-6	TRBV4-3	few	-	CASSHLISGANVLTF	TGCGCCAGCAGCCACCTGATCTCTGGGGCCAACGTCCTGACTTTC
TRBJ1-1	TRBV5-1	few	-	CASSLAGSMNTEAFF	TGCGCCAGCAGCTTGGCTGGCAGCATGAACACTGAAGCTTTCTTT
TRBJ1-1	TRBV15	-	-	CATSPQTNTEAFF	TGTGCCACCAGCCCTCAGACGAACACTGAAGCTTTCTTT